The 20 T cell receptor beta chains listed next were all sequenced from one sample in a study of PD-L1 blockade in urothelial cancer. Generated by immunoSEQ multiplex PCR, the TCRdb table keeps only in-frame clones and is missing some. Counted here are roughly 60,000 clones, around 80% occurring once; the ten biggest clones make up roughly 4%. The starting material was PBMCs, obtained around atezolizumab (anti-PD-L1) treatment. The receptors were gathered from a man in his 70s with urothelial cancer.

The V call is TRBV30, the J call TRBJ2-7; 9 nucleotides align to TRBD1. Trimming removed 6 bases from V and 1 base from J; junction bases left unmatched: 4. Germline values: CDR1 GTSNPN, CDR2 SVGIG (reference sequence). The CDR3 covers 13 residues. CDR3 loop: CACGQGISYEQYF. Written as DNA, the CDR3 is TGTGCCTGCGGACAGGGGATTTCCTACGAGCAGTACTTC.

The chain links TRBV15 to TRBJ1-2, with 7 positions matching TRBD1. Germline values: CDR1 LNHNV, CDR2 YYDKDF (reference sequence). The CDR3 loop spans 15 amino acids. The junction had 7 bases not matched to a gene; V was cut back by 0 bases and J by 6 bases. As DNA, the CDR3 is TGTGCCACCAGCAGAGATTCAACAGGGGTACATGGCTACACCTTC. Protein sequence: CATSRDSTGVHGYTF.

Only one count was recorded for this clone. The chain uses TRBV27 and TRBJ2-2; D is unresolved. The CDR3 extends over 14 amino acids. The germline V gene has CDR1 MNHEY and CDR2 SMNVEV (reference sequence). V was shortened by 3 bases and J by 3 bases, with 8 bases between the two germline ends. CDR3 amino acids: CASSFVSYTGELFF. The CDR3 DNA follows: TGTGCCAGCAGTTTTGTTAGCTACACCGGGGAGCTGTTTTTT.

CDR3 sequence reads: CASSLEGRVGYTF. Here the CDR3 DNA reads TGTGCCAGCAGCCTGGAGGGCAGGGTTGGCTACACCTTC. The rearrangement joins TRBV7-9 to TRBJ1-2; D perhaps matches TRBD1 (5 bases). The CDR3 has 13 residues. Trimming left V 5 bases short and J 7 bases short, with 14 bases between. The germline gives CDR1 SEHNR, CDR2 FQNEAQ (reference sequence).

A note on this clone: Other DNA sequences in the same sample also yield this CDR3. The CDR3, as DNA: TGTGCCTGGAGTGCTACCGGGAACACTGAAGCTTTCTTT. It translates to CAWSATGNTEAFF. This rearrangement joins TRBV30 to TRBJ1-1, with unresolved D. CDR1 GTSNPN and CDR2 SVGIG come from the germline V gene (reference sequence). The ends were cut back, 1 base at V and 1 base at J, with 7 bases in the middle. The CDR3 length is 13 residues.

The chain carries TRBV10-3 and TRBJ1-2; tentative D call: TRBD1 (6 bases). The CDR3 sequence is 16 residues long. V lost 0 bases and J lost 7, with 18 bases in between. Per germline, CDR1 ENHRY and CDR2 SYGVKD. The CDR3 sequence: CAISESIPGAMSGYTF. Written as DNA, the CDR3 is TGTGCCATCAGTGAGTCGATTCCAGGGGCGATGAGTGGCTACACCTTC.

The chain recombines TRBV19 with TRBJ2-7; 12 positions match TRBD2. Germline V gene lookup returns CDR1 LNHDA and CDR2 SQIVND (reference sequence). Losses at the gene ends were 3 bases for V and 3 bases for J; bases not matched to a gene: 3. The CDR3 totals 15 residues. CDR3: CASSIGLAGYYEQYF. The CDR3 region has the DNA TGTGCCAGTAGTATCGGACTAGCGGGATACTACGAGCAGTACTTC.

CDR3 loop: CSVPEGGLAGVLLGNEQFF. Written as DNA, the CDR3 is TGCAGCGTTCCGGAGGGGGGACTAGCGGGAGTACTCCTCGGCAATGAGCAGTTCTTC. The chain has TRBV29-1 and TRBJ2-1, with 14 bases matching TRBD2. From germline, CDR1 is SQVTM and CDR2 ANQGSEA. V lost 5 bases to trimming and J lost 6 bases; unmatched junction nucleotides: 18. The CDR3 covers 19 residues.

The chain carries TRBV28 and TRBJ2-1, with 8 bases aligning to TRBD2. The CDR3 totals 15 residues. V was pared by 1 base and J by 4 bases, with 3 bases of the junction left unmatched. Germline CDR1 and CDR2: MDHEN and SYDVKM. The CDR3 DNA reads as TGTGCCAGCAGTTTATTCGGGAGGGCGTACAATGAGCAGTTCTTC. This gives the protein CASSLFGRAYNEQFF.

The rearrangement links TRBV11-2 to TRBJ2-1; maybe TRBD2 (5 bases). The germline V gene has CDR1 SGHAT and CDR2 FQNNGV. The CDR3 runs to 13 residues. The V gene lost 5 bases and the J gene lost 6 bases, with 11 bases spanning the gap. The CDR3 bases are TGTGCCAGCAGCCCCGGGCTAGCCAATGAGCAGTTCTTC. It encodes CASSPGLANEQFF. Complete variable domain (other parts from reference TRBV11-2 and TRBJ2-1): EAGVAQSPRYKIIEKRQSVAFWCNPISGHATLYWYQQILGQGPKLLIQFQNNGVVDDSQLPKDRFSAERLKGVDSTLKIQPAKLEDSAVYLCASSPGLANEQFFGPGTRLTVL.

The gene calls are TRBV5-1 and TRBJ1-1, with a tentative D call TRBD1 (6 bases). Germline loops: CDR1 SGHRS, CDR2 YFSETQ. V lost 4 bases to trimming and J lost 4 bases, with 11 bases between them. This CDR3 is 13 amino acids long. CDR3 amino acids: CASSDTGPTEAFF. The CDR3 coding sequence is TGCGCCAGCAGCGACACAGGGCCCACTGAAGCTTTCTTT.

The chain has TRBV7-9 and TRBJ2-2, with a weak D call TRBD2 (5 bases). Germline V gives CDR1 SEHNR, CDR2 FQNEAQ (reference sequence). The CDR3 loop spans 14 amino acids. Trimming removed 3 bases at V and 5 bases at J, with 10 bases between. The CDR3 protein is CASSFTRNTGELFF. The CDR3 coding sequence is TGTGCCAGCAGCTTTACTAGAAATACCGGGGAGCTGTTTTTT.

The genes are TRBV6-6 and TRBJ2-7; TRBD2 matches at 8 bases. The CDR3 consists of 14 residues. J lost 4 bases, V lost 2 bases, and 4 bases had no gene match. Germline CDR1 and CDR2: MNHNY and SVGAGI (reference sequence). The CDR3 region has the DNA TGTGCCAGCAGTTACGAAGCGGGAGAATACGAGCAGTACTTC. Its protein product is CASSYEAGEYEQYF.

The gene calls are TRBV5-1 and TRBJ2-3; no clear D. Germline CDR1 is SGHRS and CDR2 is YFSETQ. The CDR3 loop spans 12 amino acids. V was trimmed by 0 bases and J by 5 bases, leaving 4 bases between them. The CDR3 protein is CASSLAGDTQYF. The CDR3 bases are TGCGCCAGCAGCTTGGCCGGAGATACGCAGTATTTT.

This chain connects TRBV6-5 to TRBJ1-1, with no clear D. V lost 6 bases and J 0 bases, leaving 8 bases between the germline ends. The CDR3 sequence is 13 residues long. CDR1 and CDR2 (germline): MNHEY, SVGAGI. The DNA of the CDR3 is TGTGCCAGCAGCCCACTTATGAACACTGAAGCTTTCTTT. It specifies CASSPLMNTEAFF.

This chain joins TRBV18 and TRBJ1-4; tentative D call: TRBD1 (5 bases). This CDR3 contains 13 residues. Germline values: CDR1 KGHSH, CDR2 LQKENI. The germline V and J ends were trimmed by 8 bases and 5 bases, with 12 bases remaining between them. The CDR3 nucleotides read TGTGCCAGCCAGACAGCCCTAAATGAAAAACTGTTTTTT. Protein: CASQTALNEKLFF.

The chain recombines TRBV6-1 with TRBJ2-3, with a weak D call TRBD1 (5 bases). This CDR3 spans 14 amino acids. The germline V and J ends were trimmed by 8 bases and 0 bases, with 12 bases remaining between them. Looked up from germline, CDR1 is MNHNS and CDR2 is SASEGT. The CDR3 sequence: CASRPQGSTDTQYF. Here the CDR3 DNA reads TGTGCCAGCCGTCCCCAGGGCAGCACAGATACGCAGTATTTT.

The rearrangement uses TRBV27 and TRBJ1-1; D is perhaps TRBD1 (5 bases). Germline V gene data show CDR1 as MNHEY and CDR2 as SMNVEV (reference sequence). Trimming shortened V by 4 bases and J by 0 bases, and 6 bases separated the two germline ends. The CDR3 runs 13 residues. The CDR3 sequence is CASSYRMNTEAFF. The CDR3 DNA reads TGTGCCAGCAGTTACAGGATGAACACTGAAGCTTTCTTT.

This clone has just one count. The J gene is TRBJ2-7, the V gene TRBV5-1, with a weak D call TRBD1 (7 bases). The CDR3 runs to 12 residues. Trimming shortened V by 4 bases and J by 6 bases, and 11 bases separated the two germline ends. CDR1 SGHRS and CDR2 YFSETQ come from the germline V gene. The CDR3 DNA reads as TGCGCCAGCAGCACGCAGGGGGGCGAGCAGTACTTC. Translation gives CASSTQGGEQYF.

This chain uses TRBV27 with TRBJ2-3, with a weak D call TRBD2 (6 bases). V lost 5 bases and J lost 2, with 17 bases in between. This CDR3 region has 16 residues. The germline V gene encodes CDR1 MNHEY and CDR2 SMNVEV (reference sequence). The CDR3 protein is CASSEEGRLDTDTQYF. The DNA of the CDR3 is TGTGCCAGCAGTGAGGAGGGCAGACTCGACACAGATACGCAGTATTTT.